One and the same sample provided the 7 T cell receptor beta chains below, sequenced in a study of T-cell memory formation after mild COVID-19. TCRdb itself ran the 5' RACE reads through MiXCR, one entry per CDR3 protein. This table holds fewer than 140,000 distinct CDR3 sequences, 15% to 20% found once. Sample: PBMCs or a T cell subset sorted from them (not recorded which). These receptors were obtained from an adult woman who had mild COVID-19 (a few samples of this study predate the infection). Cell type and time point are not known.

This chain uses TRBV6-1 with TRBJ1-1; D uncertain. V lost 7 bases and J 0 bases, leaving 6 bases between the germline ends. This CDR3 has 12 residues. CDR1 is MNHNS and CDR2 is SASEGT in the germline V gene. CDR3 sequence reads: CASNLLNTEAFF. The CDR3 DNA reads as TGTGCCAGCAACTTACTGAACACTGAAGCTTTCTTT.

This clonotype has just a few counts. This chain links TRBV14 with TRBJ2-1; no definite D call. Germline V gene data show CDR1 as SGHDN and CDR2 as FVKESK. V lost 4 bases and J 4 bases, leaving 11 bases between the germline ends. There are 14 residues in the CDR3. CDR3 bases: TGTGCCAGCAGCCCCCCGAGCGTTTACAATGAGCAGTTCTTC. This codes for CASSPPSVYNEQFF.

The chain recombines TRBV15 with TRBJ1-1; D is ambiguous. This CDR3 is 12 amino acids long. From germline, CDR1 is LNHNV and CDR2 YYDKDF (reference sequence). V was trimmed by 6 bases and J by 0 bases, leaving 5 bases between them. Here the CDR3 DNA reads TGTGCCACCAGGCAACTGAACACTGAAGCTTTCTTT. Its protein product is CATRQLNTEAFF.

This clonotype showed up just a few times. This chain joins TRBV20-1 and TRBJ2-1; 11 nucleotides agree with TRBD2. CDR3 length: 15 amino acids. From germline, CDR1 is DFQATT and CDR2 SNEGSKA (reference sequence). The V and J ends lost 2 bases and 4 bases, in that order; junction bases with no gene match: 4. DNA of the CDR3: TGCAGTGCTAGAAATAGCGGGGGGGTATACAATGAGCAGTTCTTC. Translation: CSARNSGGVYNEQFF.

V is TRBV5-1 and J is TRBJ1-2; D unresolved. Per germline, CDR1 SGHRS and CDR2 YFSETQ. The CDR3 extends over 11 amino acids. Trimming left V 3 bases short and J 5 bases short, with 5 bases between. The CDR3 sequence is CASSSSYGYTF. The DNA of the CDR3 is TGCGCCAGCAGCTCCTCATATGGCTACACCTTC. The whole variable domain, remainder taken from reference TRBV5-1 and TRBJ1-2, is KAGVTQTPRYLIKTRGQQVTLSCSPISGHRSVSWYQQTPGQGLQFLFEYFSETQRNKGNFPGRFSGRQFSNSRSEMNVSTLELGDSALYLCASSSSYGYTFGSGTRLTVV.

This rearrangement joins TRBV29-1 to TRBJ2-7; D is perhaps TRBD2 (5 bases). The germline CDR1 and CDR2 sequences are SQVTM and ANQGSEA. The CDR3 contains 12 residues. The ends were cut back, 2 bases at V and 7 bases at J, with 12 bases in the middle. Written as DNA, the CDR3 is TGCAGCGTTGAACCTAGCACGGGTGAGCAGTACTTC. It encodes CSVEPSTGEQYF.

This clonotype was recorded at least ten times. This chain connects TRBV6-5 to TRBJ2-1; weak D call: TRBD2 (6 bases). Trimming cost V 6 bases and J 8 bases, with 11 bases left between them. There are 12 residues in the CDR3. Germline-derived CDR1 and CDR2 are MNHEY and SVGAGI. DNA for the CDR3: TGTGCCAGCAGACGGGGGATAGATGAGCAGTTCTTC. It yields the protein CASRRGIDEQFF.